This T cell receptor beta chain was sequenced during a study of shared clonotypes between healthy human individuals. The CDR3 is 15 amino acids. Germline V gene data show CDR1 as LNHDA and CDR2 as SQIVND (reference sequence). Of note for this clone: Its specificity is unknown. A far larger clone is a single base away, which makes a read error likely.

General observations from the study: Generation probabilities were higher for clonotypes shared across all four sorted-subset donors than for unshared ones. Rarefaction gave evidence that sorted-subset sequencing remained incomplete despite large depth.

Original handling: Because ImmunoSEQ provided only junction sequences with no quality scores, the filtering differed. Generated by immunoSEQ multiplex PCR, the TCRdb table keeps only in-frame clones and is missing some. That table gives V, J and clone size, and the DNA gave D and trimming. The sample carries under 1,100,000 clones, about 75% recorded once. This sequence originates from a man between 18 and 35 years old in good health. This chain links TRBV19 with TRBJ2-2, with no clear D. Sequencing was done on a sample of memory CD4+ T cells sorted from blood. The subset denotes: CD45RA-negative fraction. The DNA for the CDR3 is TGTACCAGTAGCCGGACGCTTTGGAACACCGGGGAGCTGTTTTTT. Amino acids: CTSSRTLWNTGELFF.